The present TCR beta chain was sequenced within a study of T-cell reconstitution after alpha-beta-depleted transplantation in children. Unique molecular identifiers were incorporated during preparation of the TCRbeta library. TCRdb used MiXCR to reprocess the PCR reads, holding one entry per CDR3 protein. The sample holds hundreds of thousands of distinct CDR3 sequences, roughly 7.7% seen once. Per germline, CDR1 DFQATT and CDR2 SNEGSKA (reference sequence). Deletions cut 4 bases from V and 4 bases from J, with 14 bases between. This CDR3 is built from 14 residues. The table lists this clonotype with many counts.

This clonotype originated in a male patient under 18 who had a stem cell transplant for acute lymphoblastic leukemia, so the T cells may come from the graft donor. The gene calls are TRBV20-1 and TRBJ2-1; TRBD2 might be the D (6 bases). Sequences were derived from PBMCs, mostly from graft donor cells, sampled 180 days after TCRalphabeta/CD19-depleted stem cell transplant. DNA for the CDR3: TGCAGTGCTAAAGGGCGGGAAAAGTACAATGAGCAGTTCTTC. Its protein product is CSAKGREKYNEQFF.